This TCR beta chain was recovered during a study of Graves' ophthalmopathy and Graves' hyperthyroidism (dated by TCRdb to about 2018). With respect to the entire study: Peripheral blood was collected before any treatment was given, at the time of initial diagnosis. To tell Graves' ophthalmopathy apart from Graves' hyperthyroidism, and to predict which patients would progress to ophthalmopathy, the study relied on TCR beta repertoire signatures. In total, some 140 blood samples were TCR-sequenced: around 42 ophthalmopathy, around 75 hyperthyroidism and about 17 hyperthyroidism-to-ophthalmopathy patients. To explore V-J signatures that distinguish ophthalmopathy from hyperthyroidism, a discovery set of 90 to 100 patients was enrolled, made up of 40 to 45 with ophthalmopathy and roughly 57 with stable hyperthyroidism. The independent validation cohort included 18 to 20 hyperthyroidism patients plus 17 patients who later progressed from hyperthyroidism to ophthalmopathy. In roughly 6 hyperthyroidism patients, the T-cell repertoire of thyroid tissue was compared with the T-cell repertoire of blood. Once sampling was done, hyperthyroidism patients were given methimazole at a starting dose of 30 mg daily, while ophthalmopathy patients were given high-dose intravenous methylprednisolone.

Turning to this clonotype: Its antigen remains unidentified. This clone may be a read error of a much larger clone one base away.

The ophthalmopathy patients had moderately to severely active disease, with a Clinical Activity Score of 3 or higher, a NOSPECS grade of 4 or higher, and a disease duration of less than 3 months. Anyone with other autoimmune diseases, uncontrolled infections, pregnancy or lactation was excluded from the study. Diagnosis was based on clinical symptoms, serum thyroxine, TRAb, thyroid ultrasound and orbital computed tomography. Using Ficoll-Paque density gradient centrifugation, PBMCs were isolated from about 9.2 ml of fresh peripheral blood. Total RNA was extracted using Trizol reagent, and RNA quality was checked on an Agilent 2100 Bioanalyzer. Broader findings and caveats from the paper: In validation, the model predicted ophthalmopathy progression with more than 55% sensitivity and roughly 72% specificity; roughly eleven predicted patients were CT-confirmed with GO in a median of about 6.2 months. Most expanded thyroid clonotypes with a frequency above 0.001 also appeared in blood, which suggests that blood repertoires may reflect the immune response in the thyroid. In cross-validation, the 13-signature model distinguished ophthalmopathy from stable hyperthyroidism with 85% to 90% sensitivity and about 84% specificity, and in the test set the corresponding values were approximately 80% and 75%. Sample size was not predetermined statistically, and investigators were not blinded to group allocation.

TCR beta CDR3 regions were amplified from RNA transcripts for repertoire sequencing. The first round of RT-PCR was done with HTBI primers and the Qiagen OneStep RT-PCR kit, and was followed by a second round of multiplex PCR, then size selection and purification. Libraries were sequenced paired-end with 100 bp reads on an Illumina HiSeq2000. As for the authors' bioinformatics: SOAPnuke was used to process the reads, removing any read that contained adapters or uncalled bases, had a mean Phred below 15, or lacked an exact match to the constant primer or identifier. High-quality paired reads were merged with COPE v1.2.5. Each unique nucleotide sequence was treated as a clonotype, and MiTCR v1.1 was used to align the clonotypes to the IMGT TRB V, D and J references. Analysis was restricted to V-J combinations with a frequency above 0.0001, which covered 99.2% of repertoires. For each V-J combination, a TCR clonal expansion and chaos score was defined as F50 clonal expansion divided by the chaos observed in the TCRdist matrix. Welch's t-statistics and random forest were used to narrow the features down to roughly twelve V-J combinations, which were then fed into a naive Bayes classifier. The similarity between thyroid and blood repertoires was quantified using the Morisita-Horn index. In TCRdb, the public reads were trimmed at Q25 with fastp and aligned with MiXCR, with productive beta chains retained. Every CDR3 protein is listed once, alongside the most common genes and DNA of its rows. The V and J calls were determined by TCRdb, not by the authors. For this sample there are about 660,000 distinct CDR3 sequences; 35% to 50% appear just once. The top ten constitute 3.3% of the sample.

CDR3 length: 14 amino acids, cysteine to phenylalanine. Here the CDR3 DNA is all that survives: 42 bases in frame from base 1. Via the germline V gene, CDR1 is MGHDK and CDR2 SYGVNS. This receptor was identified in an adult man with Graves' ophthalmopathy. The V and J segments used are TRBV25-1 and TRBJ2-6; matching of 5 bases hints at TRBD1 as the D gene. Sequencing was performed on peripheral blood. The base sequence is TGTGCCAGCAGCCATGTCTCTGGGGCCAACGTCCTGAGTTTC. Protein translation: CASSHVSGANVLSF.